This entry features one T cell receptor (beta chain) sequence. The data derive from a study of blood T cell repertoires in COVID-19. Only in-frame clones appear in the TCRdb table, and some are missing; sequencing was by immunoSEQ multiplex PCR. The data hold approximately 330,000 clones, with roughly nine tenths observed a single time. This receptor was obtained from a woman aged 25 to 39 who had recovered from COVID-19. Sample: PBMCs or T cells enriched from blood (not recorded which).

The CDR3 region is CASLGPPRRGEIVSEQFF. For the CDR3, the DNA is TGTGCCAGTCTTGGCCCACCTCGCCGGGGGGAAATAGTCAGTGAGCAGTTCTTC. The rearrangement uses TRBV5-8 and TRBJ2-1, with 7 bases fitting TRBD2. CDR1 and CDR2 (germline): SGHTS, YDEGEE. The junction had 26 bases not matched to a gene; V was cut back by 8 bases and J by 9 bases. The CDR3 contains 18 residues.